Here is one T cell receptor (beta chain) with its context. The antigen it binds to is not known. Base qualities are not provided; no much larger clone lies one nucleotide away. The cohort consisted of approximately 670 healthy bone marrow donors. Cohort members were all nominally healthy when sampled, although unrecorded immune exposures were likely present. The donor tested CMV seropositive, placing the donor among the roughly 270 seropositive members of the cohort. A peripheral blood sample was provided by each donor, and peripheral blood mononuclear cells were used for TCR beta sequencing. The Qiagen DNeasy Blood Extraction Kit was used to extract genomic DNA from the blood cell samples. The germline V gene provides CDR1 SQVTM and CDR2 ANQGSEA. From the cysteine up to the phenylalanine, the CDR3 has a length of 14 residues. Solely the CDR3 DNA is kept, with 42 bases framed from the first base. Cut back by 7 bases and 1 base, the V and J ends lie 16 bases apart.

The library relied on the immunoSEQ multiplex PCR assay. The multiplex PCR relied on a mix of 60 forward primers for TCR Vbeta segments and 13 reverse primers for TCR Jbeta segments. A multiplex PCR assay on genomic DNA amplified the CDR3 region of rearranged TCR beta genes. Amplified TCR beta libraries were sequenced as 87-base-pair reads on the Illumina HiSeq System. The original methods were these. Across the 600 to 700 repertoires, a later analysis counted tens of millions of unique TCR beta chains, 9.5 million to 12 million of which were shared by at least two donors. To remove PCR and sequencing errors, raw reads were error-corrected and collapsed into unique sequences using a nearest-neighbor algorithm that merged closely related sequences. Alignment of CDR3 sequences to IMGT reference sequences was used to assign V, D and J gene segments. For a sequence to be retained, a match of at least six nucleotides was required to both a V gene segment and a J gene segment. Rearrangements were called productive when the CDR3 lacked stop codons and stayed in frame with V and J; all others were non-productive. CDR3 was defined by IMGT convention, running from the second conserved V-encoded cysteine to the conserved J-encoded phenylalanine. The earlier analysis of about 590 of the donors excluded sequences that lacked an unambiguous match to a single V gene segment. In an earlier analysis of about 590 of the donors, a V segment was called functional when productive rearrangements were above 56.7%, and segregating when the standard deviation between donors exceeded 5%. A statistical classification framework was developed to diagnose cytomegalovirus status using the catalog of TCR beta chain sequences. V and J gene assignment, in a later analysis, came from comparing TCR nucleotide sequences with IMGT/GENE-DB human TR gene sequences. The TCRdist pipeline was used in a later analysis to assign CDR3 sequences and most-parsimonious VDJ recombination scenarios. In a later analysis, each TCR beta chain was defined by its CDR3 amino acid sequence together with its V-gene family, and reads without a unique V-gene family were excluded. To address suspected cross-contamination and a sequencing artifact, a later analysis removed under 600 highly shared, low-generation-probability nucleotide sequences. In a later analysis, a clonal expansion index was calculated for each public chain from normalized within-repertoire ranks of inferred template counts. In a later analysis, generation probabilities were computed with a VDJ recombination model fitted to out-of-frame rearrangements, and the resulting probabilities were checked against IGoR. A later analysis scored TCR-TCR, TCR-HLA and TCR-CMV co-occurrence with hypergeometric tests, applying a repertoire-size bias correction to TCR pairs. In a later analysis, false discovery rates were estimated by permuting HLA or CMV assignments 20 times. In a later analysis, co-occurring TCRs were grouped using DBSCAN, and TCRdist sequence similarity was added for clustering within HLA-allele-positive subsets. For co-occurrence clustering, repertoires with fewer than 30,000 or more than 120,000 public chains were excluded, along with four or five repertoires with anomalous nucleotide sharing. In TCRdb, the immuneACCESS table is reduced to in-frame sequences with V and J assigned. These tables do not hold every clone; where another copy was compared, an unresolved V gene accounts for under half, and the others remain unexplained. The V and J calls and clone size come from that table; D and trimming were worked out from the DNA. The sample table records fewer than 120,000 clones; just over 75% of these occur just once. The biggest ten clones account for 13% of the sample.

This sample stems from a study of cytomegalovirus exposure and HLA in healthy donors (dated by TCRdb to the late 2010s). For the wider study: According to an earlier analysis of 587 of the donors, roughly 180 million T cells yielded approximately 120 million unique TCR beta sequences and less than 300 Gb of sequence data. The study aimed to test whether cataloging public T cell receptors could reveal signatures of past pathogen exposure. A later genetic analysis took genome-wide SNP genotypes for about 60% of the roughly 670 donors and used that subset as a discovery cohort. To predict cytomegalovirus infection status, the study combined high-throughput TCR immunosequencing, statistical association of individual TCRs with disease status, and machine learning. HLA typing included class I and class II loci at four-digit resolution. Among about 370 genotyped donors of the cohort, an average of about 220,000 unique TCR beta nucleotide sequences was sequenced per donor, of which roughly 17% were non-productive. Because of strong linkage in the cohort, five DR-DQ haplotypes were treated as single units for association and clustering. Of the 300 to 500 genotyped donors, 70% to 90% were placed in the genetic ancestry cluster associated with self-reported Caucasian donors. A separate validation cohort of roughly 130 different subjects was used in addition to the 666-subject first cohort. To study patterns of TCR occurrence, a later analysis re-analyzed previously published TCR beta repertoires from around 670 donors and added high-resolution HLA genotyping. The later analysis used no new phenotypic data to find candidate immune exposures, relying instead on TCR beta sequences and their occurrence across donors. Around 300 gigabases of sequencing data and approximately 80 million unique TCR sequences were included in an early release covering about 700 HLA-typed donors. The study profiled the T cell repertoires of under 700 subjects by immunosequencing and related them to cytomegalovirus serostatus. Typing coverage differed by locus: A, B, C, DRB1 and DQB1 were typed in about 629-640 donors, DQA1 in roughly 510, DPA1 in approximately 600, and DPB1 in 472. Every repertoire in the discovery cohort had been generated on one and the same sequencing platform. An earlier analysis of around 580 of the donors used high-throughput TCR beta sequencing to judge whether each TCR beta V gene segment behaved as functional or pseudogenic. Donor age, sex, ethnicity and CMV serostatus were collected together with the repertoire data.

Here is what the overall study found, with its caveats: Because HLA typing was missing for some donors at each locus, association tests included only the typed subset. For the cohort, immune exposure information was limited to CMV serostatus. Some IMGT-functional V segments, including TRBV6-2 and TRBV6-3, could not be told apart with the 87-base-pair reads, so those segments were excluded. Compared with the approximately 720-donor mean, donors in an Asian-associated ancestry cluster had fewer N-insertions in productive TCRs, according to a later genetic analysis. In a later analysis, several top co-occurrence clusters were reported to appear linked to parvovirus B19, influenza, CMV and Epstein-Barr virus. In a later analysis, the rate of TCR association differed among HLA loci, with DRB1 alleles having the most associated TCRs and HLA-C alleles having the fewest. Fewer than 20 rarely observed V segments, including chromosome 9 orphons, were excluded from the earlier analysis of about 500 of the donors because counts were too low. Across donors, most TCR sequences were observed very rarely, whereas some public TCRs were present in many individuals. The classifier was reported to diagnose cytomegalovirus status with high specificity and sensitivity in both the original and validation cohorts. When HLA alleles, especially DR and DQ, strongly co-occurred, attributing TCR associations to individual alleles was difficult. Broadly in line with IMGT annotations, most TCR beta V segments showed up in productive rearrangements about 87% or about 30% of the time in an earlier analysis of approximately 600 of the donors. The study listed approximately 150 TCR beta chains as associated with cytomegalovirus. A further reported finding was that TCR beta sequences accurately predicted the HLA-A and HLA-B alleles for most subjects in the first cohort. Compared with equally common non-associated chains, HLA-associated TCR beta chains in a later analysis were more clonally expanded and had lower generation probabilities. The sequencing pipeline was judged likely to have produced a cluster of highly shared sequence variants as a technical artifact. In a later analysis, some 18,000 TCR beta sequences were associated with specific HLA alleles at a false discovery rate of 0.05. Three of the identified cytomegalovirus-associated TCR beta chains were confirmed in vitro to be specific for cytomegalovirus antigens. An association between a missense DCLRE1C variant and V-gene and J-gene trimming of TCR beta chains was found in a later genetic analysis and replicated in an independent cohort. It was suggested by the authors that the approach could potentially be generalized to other disease states and immunological phenotypes. According to a later analysis, most CMV-associated TCR beta chains appeared to be HLA-restricted, and the HLA associations seemed to be driven largely by CMV exposure. Correlated functional status among segregating V segments might be attributable to linkage disequilibrium, but an unknown experimental factor could not be ruled out. Sequencing depth was assumed to be roughly uniform across donors in the presence/absence analyses, though that assumption may not hold. In this cohort, only TCR beta chains were sequenced, and detectable features were limited by the absence of alpha or paired-chain data.

This sequence was found in a man aged 25 to 40 in good health and CMV-seropositive. The sample was PBMCs. Rearrangement joined TRBV29-1 to TRBJ1-1, with TRBD1 as a weak D call on 6 bases. This receptor has the CDR3 CSAGRQAGNTEAFF. The DNA sequence reads TGCAGCGCGGGCAGACAGGCCGGGAACACTGAAGCTTTCTTT.